These 27 T cell receptor beta chains originate from one sample sequenced in a study of early T cells in non-severe SARS-CoV-2 infection. TCRdb fed the 5' RACE reads into MiXCR, producing one record per CDR3 protein. The profile covers nearly 50,000 distinct CDR3 sequences, with approximately 6% appearing a single time and approximately 6.3% taken by the ten largest. This specimen was whole blood, taken at baseline. These receptors came from an adult who was a healthcare worker with PCR-confirmed SARS-CoV-2 infection or an uninfected control (not recorded which).

The V call is TRBV7-2, the J call TRBJ2-3; the match to TRBD2 covers 10 bases. Germline V CDR1 and CDR2: SGHTA, FQGNSA. Trimming removed 5 bases from V and 14 bases from J; junction bases left unmatched: 10. This CDR3 contains 13 residues. The CDR3 DNA follows: TGTGCCAGCAGCCCCACTAGCGGGACCAGTAGGTATTTT. This codes for CASSPTSGTSRYF.

This clonotype showed up many times. The J gene is TRBJ2-2, the V gene TRBV11-2; weak D call: TRBD2 (5 bases). Germline V gene sequence: CDR1 SGHAT, CDR2 FQNNGV. This CDR3 region has 14 residues. The V and J ends lost 5 bases and 7 bases respectively, with 14 bases between them. DNA of the CDR3: TGTGCCAGCAGCCACCAGATCGGGGTCGGGGAGCTGTTTTTT. This encodes CASSHQIGVGELFF.

This clonotype has only a few counts. This chain connects TRBV29-1 to TRBJ2-5; D gene unclear. This CDR3 contains 11 residues. The germline CDR1 and CDR2 sequences are SQVTM and ANQGSEA. Trimming left V 4 bases short and J 5 bases short, with 8 bases between. This CDR3 is CSVGPAETQYF. The CDR3 DNA reads TGCAGCGTTGGACCGGCGGAGACCCAGTACTTC.

This chain joins TRBV5-1 and TRBJ1-1; D is possibly TRBD1 (5 bases). Looked up from germline, CDR1 is SGHRS and CDR2 is YFSETQ. CDR3 length: 14 residues. V lost 4 bases to trimming and J lost 0 bases, with 10 bases between them. CDR3 DNA sequence: TGCGCCAGCAGCCAATGGGACGTGAACACTGAAGCTTTCTTT. It specifies CASSQWDVNTEAFF.

This clonotype has at least ten counts. This chain connects TRBV11-2 to TRBJ2-2, with D maybe TRBD2 (6 bases). This CDR3 spans 15 amino acids. Trimming took off 5 bases at V and 6 bases at J, with 16 bases between the two ends. Germline V gene lookup returns CDR1 SGHAT and CDR2 FQNNGV. CDR3 sequence: CASSIRDSFSGELFF. In DNA form, the CDR3 reads TGTGCCAGCAGCATCCGGGACTCCTTTTCCGGGGAGCTGTTTTTT.

This clonotype has only a few counts. The gene calls are TRBV11-2 and TRBJ2-7; 10 nucleotides align to TRBD2. There are 15 residues in the CDR3. CDR1 and CDR2 from the germline V gene are SGHAT and FQNNGV. J was trimmed by 5 bases and V by 2 bases; bases with no gene match: 6. CDR3 region: CASSLSSGRANEQYF. Here the CDR3 DNA reads TGTGCCAGCAGCTTATCAAGCGGGAGGGCCAACGAGCAGTACTTC.

At least ten counts were recorded for this clonotype. The chain combines TRBV29-1 with TRBJ1-1, with TRBD1 matching over 9 bases. The CDR3 runs 14 residues. V was pared by 6 bases and J by 4 bases, with 9 bases of the junction left unmatched. Germline loops: CDR1 SQVTM, CDR2 ANQGSEA. The chain's CDR3 is CSVGRTGESTEAFF. The CDR3 DNA sequence: TGCAGCGTGGGGAGGACAGGGGAGAGCACTGAAGCTTTCTTT.

This clonotype was counted between two and nine times. The chain couples TRBV19 to TRBJ2-1; TRBD2 aligns across 12 bases. Germline assignment: CDR1 LNHDA and CDR2 SQIVND (reference sequence). With 5 bases clipped from V and 3 bases from J, the junction kept 8 bases outside the gene matches. The CDR3 extends over 17 amino acids. This CDR3 is CASSSPPTSGSYNEQFF. For the CDR3, the DNA is TGTGCCAGTAGTTCCCCTCCGACTAGCGGGAGCTACAATGAGCAGTTCTTC.

At least ten counts were recorded for this clonotype. V and J are TRBV12-3 or TRBV12-4 and TRBJ2-7, with unresolved D. Between the trimmed V and J ends, which lost 3 bases and 0 bases, there was a span of 9 bases. The CDR3 contains 14 residues. The CDR3 nucleotides are TGTGCCAGCAGTTTCCGGACGGCCTCCTACGAGCAGTACTTC. Residues: CASSFRTASYEQYF.

There are a few counts of this clonotype. The chain employs TRBV5-6 and TRBJ2-7, with TRBD1 matching 9 bases. CDR1 is SGHDT and CDR2 is YYEEEE in the germline V gene. Trimming removed 4 bases from V and 0 bases from J; junction bases left unmatched: 5. This CDR3 is 15 amino acids long. The DNA of the CDR3 is TGTGCCAGCAGCACCGGACAGGGGATCTCCTACGAGCAGTACTTC. Residues: CASSTGQGISYEQYF.

This clonotype has only a few counts. V usage is TRBV20-1 and J usage is TRBJ2-1; no clear D gene. The V gene lost 3 bases and the J gene lost 7 bases, with 16 bases spanning the gap. The CDR3 has 14 amino acids. Per germline, CDR1 DFQATT and CDR2 SNEGSKA (reference sequence). The CDR3 loop is CSASLTGWGNEQFF. Written as DNA, the CDR3 is TGCAGTGCTAGCCTCACGGGCTGGGGTAATGAGCAGTTCTTC.

The sample holds many counts of this clonotype. This chain connects TRBV28 to TRBJ1-4; D gene uncertain. With 5 bases removed from V and 1 base from J, the gap between germline ends came to 11 bases. This CDR3 has 15 residues. Germline loops: CDR1 MDHEN, CDR2 SYDVKM. CDR3 bases: TGTGCCAGCAGTCCCCCAGGAAAAACTAATGAAAAACTGTTTTTT. It translates to CASSPPGKTNEKLFF. The full variable domain, its missing parts supplied by reference TRBV28 and TRBJ1-4, is DVKVTQSSRYLVKRTGEKVFLECVQDMDHENMFWYRQDPGLGLRLIYFSYDVKMKEKGDIPEGYSVSREKKERFSLILESASTNQTSMYLCASSPPGKTNEKLFFGSGTQLSVL.

This chain joins TRBV29-1 and TRBJ2-5, with a weak D call TRBD1 (6 bases). Germline V lookup: CDR1 SQVTM, CDR2 ANQGSEA. CDR3 length equals 13 residues. The CDR3: CTAISGTTQTQYF. CDR3 DNA sequence: TGCACCGCCATATCAGGGACAACCCAGACCCAGTACTTC.

In this sample, this clonotype turned up many times. CDR3 region: CASSLQGARGEKLFF. CDR3 nucleotides: TGTGCCAGCAGCCTACAGGGGGCGCGGGGTGAAAAACTGTTTTTT. This chain uses TRBV7-8 with TRBJ1-4, with TRBD1 matching 9 bases. Germline V lookup: CDR1 SGHVS, CDR2 FQNEAQ. The CDR3 is 15 residues long. J gave up 7 bases and V 5 bases, and 8 bases lay outside the gene matches.

The chain carries TRBV20-1 and TRBJ2-7; 8 bases are a match to TRBD2. This CDR3 has 13 amino acids. The germline CDR1 and CDR2 sequences are DFQATT and SNEGSKA (reference sequence). The J segment lost 2 bases and the V segment lost 6 bases, leaving 6 bases of the junction unmatched. The CDR3 region is CSAKREWPYEQYF. DNA for the CDR3: TGCAGTGCGAAGCGGGAGTGGCCCTACGAGCAGTACTTC.

This clonotype was seen a few times. The rearrangement joins TRBV20-1 to TRBJ2-7, with 13 bases fitting TRBD2. V lost 5 bases and J lost 6; bases outside the gene matches: 7. The CDR3 contains 14 residues. Germline CDR1 and CDR2: DFQATT and SNEGSKA (reference sequence). CDR3 coding DNA: TGCAGTGCTGACACTAGCGGGAGGGCTCGCGAGCAGTACTTC. Amino acid sequence: CSADTSGRAREQYF.

CDR3 nucleotide sequence: TGTGCCAGCAGTGATACTAGCGGGAGCACCCCGACCCAGTACTTC. This encodes CASSDTSGSTPTQYF. V gene TRBV2 combines with J gene TRBJ2-5; 11 bases are a match to TRBD2. After removal of 3 bases from V and 7 bases from J, the junction contained 7 bases not matched to a gene. CDR3 length equals 15 residues. Germline CDR1 reads SNHLY; CDR2 reads FYNNEI.

This clonotype was picked up many times. V usage is TRBV5-1 and J usage is TRBJ2-1; a weak D match, TRBD2 (5 bases). The germline V gene encodes CDR1 SGHRS and CDR2 YFSETQ. Trimming pared 5 bases from V and 5 bases from J, leaving 14 bases between. This CDR3 has 14 residues. The CDR3, as DNA: TGCGCCAGCAGTCTGGTAGCGCTTAACAATGAGCAGTTCTTC. Its translation: CASSLVALNNEQFF.

Ten or more counts support this clonotype. V usage is TRBV3-1 and J usage is TRBJ1-1; D unclear. V was cut by 4 bases and J by 1 base, with 10 bases left in between. This CDR3 comprises 14 residues. The germline CDR1 and CDR2 sequences are LGHDT and YNNKEL (reference sequence). The CDR3 DNA reads TGTGCCAGCAGCCCACCCCGCCAGAACACTGAAGCTTTCTTT. This gives the protein CASSPPRQNTEAFF. Together with reference TRBV3-1 and TRBJ1-1, the CDR3 gives the full variable domain: DTAVSQTPKYLVTQMGNDKSIKCEQNLGHDTMYWYKQDSKKFLKIMFSYNNKELIINETVPNRFSPKSPDKAHLNLHINSLELGDSAVYFCASSPPRQNTEAFFGQGTRLTVV.

This clonotype was seen only a few times. V gene TRBV20-1 combines with J gene TRBJ2-3; D ambiguous. V was pared by 7 bases and J by 3 bases, with 14 bases between. The germline gives CDR1 DFQATT, CDR2 SNEGSKA (reference sequence). CDR3 size: 13 residues. For the CDR3, the DNA is TGCAGTGTTCAACCCCCCCGTACAGATACGCAGTATTTT. The encoded protein is CSVQPPRTDTQYF.

The sample holds many counts of this clonotype. V usage is TRBV12-5 and J usage is TRBJ2-1; D is possibly TRBD1 (5 bases). V was clipped by 7 bases and J by 4 bases, with 17 bases between them. The CDR3 covers 15 residues. Germline values: CDR1 LGHNT, CDR2 FRNRAP. This CDR3 reads CASEKGIGAYNEQFF. The CDR3 DNA is TGTGCTAGTGAGAAAGGGATAGGGGCGTACAATGAGCAGTTCTTC.

This clonotype was picked up a small number of times. The chain carries TRBV7-2 and TRBJ2-1, with a weak D call TRBD1 (5 bases). The CDR3 spans 15 residues. V shed 1 base and J shed 8 bases, with 15 bases lying between them. Germline V gene lookup returns CDR1 SGHTA and CDR2 FQGNSA. CDR3 in DNA: TGTGCCAGCAGCTTAGTTGACAGTATCAGCGATGAGCAGTTCTTC. Translating gives CASSLVDSISDEQFF.

This clonotype has ten or more counts. The V call is TRBV7-9, the J call TRBJ1-2, with TRBD1 as a possible D gene (5 bases). The length of the CDR3 is 15 residues. CDR1 is SEHNR, CDR2 FQNEAQ, per germline (reference sequence). V shed 5 bases and J shed 5 bases, with 18 bases lying between them. Written as DNA, the CDR3 is TGTGCCAGCAGCCGAACTACTGGACAAACTTATGGCTACACCTTC. The encoded protein is CASSRTTGQTYGYTF.

This clonotype came up a few times. The chain couples TRBV7-3 to TRBJ2-5; tentative D call: TRBD2 (6 bases). The V end was cut by 2 bases, the J end by 4 bases, with 8 bases between. The CDR3 runs to 13 residues. In germline, CDR1 is SGHTA, CDR2 FQGTGA. The CDR3 here is CASSLGGLETQYF. The CDR3, as DNA: TGTGCCAGCAGCTTAGGAGGGTTAGAGACCCAGTACTTC.

This clonotype appeared many times. V and J are TRBV18 and TRBJ2-3; 7 nucleotides line up with TRBD2. The CDR3 runs to 17 residues. Germline V CDR1 and CDR2: KGHSH, LQKENI. Losses at the gene ends were 5 bases for V and 0 bases for J; bases not matched to a gene: 11. The CDR3 spells CASSMLAEQPSTDTQYF. The CDR3 DNA reads as TGTGCCAGCTCAATGCTAGCGGAACAACCTAGCACAGATACGCAGTATTTT.

This clonotype has a handful of counts. J is TRBJ2-7 and V is TRBV28; 7 bases are shared with TRBD1. CDR1 is MDHEN, CDR2 SYDVKM, per germline. J was trimmed by 9 bases and V by 4 bases; bases with no gene match: 6. CDR3 length: 12 residues. The CDR3 DNA follows: TGTGCCAGCAGTTCTCCAGGGGGAGCGCAGTACTTC. Translation: CASSSPGGAQYF.

The V gene is TRBV19, the J gene TRBJ2-3, with 9 bases aligning to TRBD1. The CDR3 has 15 residues. The ends lost 3 bases at V and 2 bases at J; junction bases unmatched: 3. The germline V gene encodes CDR1 LNHDA and CDR2 SQIVND (reference sequence). CDR3 residues: CASSMGQGYTDTQYF. The CDR3 DNA is TGTGCCAGTAGTATGGGACAGGGCTACACAGATACGCAGTATTTT.